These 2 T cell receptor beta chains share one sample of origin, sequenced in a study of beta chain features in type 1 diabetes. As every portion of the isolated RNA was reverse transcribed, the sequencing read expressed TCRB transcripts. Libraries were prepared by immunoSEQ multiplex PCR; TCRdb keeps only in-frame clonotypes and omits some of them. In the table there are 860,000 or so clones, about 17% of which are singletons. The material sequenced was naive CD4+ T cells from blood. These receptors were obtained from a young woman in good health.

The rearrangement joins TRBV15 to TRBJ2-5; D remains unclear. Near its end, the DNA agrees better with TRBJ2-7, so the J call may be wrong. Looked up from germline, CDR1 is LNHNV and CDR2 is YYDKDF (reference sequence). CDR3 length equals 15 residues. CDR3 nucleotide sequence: TGTGCCACCAGCAGAGCGGGCAGCGCAAATTACGAGCAGTACTTC. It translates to CATSRAGSANYEQYF.

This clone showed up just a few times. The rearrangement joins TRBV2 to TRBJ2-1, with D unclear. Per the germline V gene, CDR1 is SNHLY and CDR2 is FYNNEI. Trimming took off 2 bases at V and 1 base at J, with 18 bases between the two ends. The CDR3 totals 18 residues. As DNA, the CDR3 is TGTGCCAGCAGTGAAAGACTCGCGACAACGTTTTCCTACAATGAGCAGTTCTTC. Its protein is CASSERLATTFSYNEQFF.